This passage covers 21 T cell receptor beta chains from one sample sequenced in a study of metastatic and nonmetastatic thyroid tumors. Not a single patient had been given any form of treatment at any point before undergoing thyroid surgery. MiXCR reprocessed the PCR reads for TCRdb. The repertoire has around 23,000 clones, approximately 25% of them found once; the top ten carry approximately 21%. The sequenced sample was blood. The receptors shown here come from a female donor with papillary thyroid cancer or a benign thyroid nodule (not recorded which). Some clones in this sample may be carry-over from other donors' samples.

J is TRBJ2-1 and V is TRBV6-1, with D unresolved. Germline assignment: CDR1 MNHNS and CDR2 SASEGT. This CDR3 region has 15 residues. Trimming pared 2 bases from V and 4 bases from J, leaving 12 bases between. The CDR3 loop is CASSESAEGYNEQFF. The CDR3 region has the DNA TGTGCCAGCAGTGAATCGGCGGAAGGATACAATGAGCAGTTCTTC.

Comment on this clone: Relative to the germline gene, one junction end is altered; a read error may explain this. V usage is TRBV2 and J usage is TRBJ2-2; 7 bases are a match to TRBD1. The CDR3 is made up of 15 amino acids. Per the germline V gene, CDR1 is SNHLY and CDR2 is FYNNEI. CDR3 nucleotides: TGCGCCAGCAGTGGGTCGCGGCAGGGGGTCGGGGAGCTGTTTTTT. Encoded protein: CASSGSRQGVGELFF.

This clone appeared many times. This rearrangement joins TRBV19 to TRBJ1-1, with D unclear. Between the trimmed V and J ends, which lost 6 bases and 6 bases, there was a span of 11 bases. The CDR3 is 12 amino acids. Germline CDR1 reads LNHDA; CDR2 reads SQIVND (reference sequence). CDR3 loop: CASSLYPAEAFF. The CDR3 DNA reads as TGTGCCAGTAGCCTATACCCGGCTGAAGCTTTCTTT.

This clone has a count of ten or more. This may stem from a read error, because a much larger clone lies one nucleotide away. The same CDR3 is also encoded by other DNA sequences in this sample. The CDR3 protein is CASSVGSSSYEQYF. CDR3 bases: TGTGCCAGCAGCGTGGGTTCAAGCTCCTACGAGCAGTACTTC. The V gene is TRBV9, the J gene TRBJ2-7; D is unclear. Germline V CDR1 and CDR2: SGDLS, YYNGEE. The CDR3 totals 14 residues. The V end lost 2 bases, the J end lost 0 bases, and 9 bases lay between the germline ends.

Concerning this clone itself: The conserved closing phenylalanine or tryptophan is absent in this CDR3, likely reflecting a read error. V usage is TRBV6-2 or TRBV6-3 and J usage is TRBJ2-5, with 8 bases that match TRBD1. Losses at the gene ends were 7 bases for V and 7 bases for J; bases not matched to a gene: 11. The CDR3 is 14 residues long. Germline V gene lookup returns CDR1 MNHEY and CDR2 SVGEGT. The CDR3, as DNA: TGTGCCAGCAAACCGACAGGGGCGCGAGCGACCCAGTACGTC. The encoded protein is CASKPTGARATQYV.

This clone was recorded many times. The chain couples TRBV10-3 to TRBJ2-1; TRBD1 aligns across 8 bases. V lost 10 bases, J lost 4 bases, and 6 bases stayed unmatched. The CDR3 contains 13 residues. Germline CDR1 ENHRY, CDR2 SYGVKD. The CDR3 sequence: CATQGVEYNEQFF. Here the CDR3 DNA reads TGTGCCACACAGGGGGTGGAGTACAATGAGCAGTTCTTC.

This clone was seen only a few times. The chain joins TRBV2 to TRBJ2-7; TRBD2 aligns across 8 bases. The CDR3 loop spans 13 amino acids. Germline V CDR1 and CDR2: SNHLY, FYNNEI. V shed 6 bases and J 3 bases; nucleotides not matched to a gene: 4. CDR3 bases: TGTGCCAGCAGGGGGACTAGTTACTACGAGCAGTACTTC. This sequence encodes CASRGTSYYEQYF.

This clone ranks as medium-sized. The rearrangement joins TRBV20-1 to TRBJ1-4; unclear D gene. This CDR3 is 13 amino acids long. Germline values: CDR1 DFQATT, CDR2 SNEGSKA (reference sequence). Trimming cost V 4 bases and J 5 bases, with 11 bases left between them. CDR3 coding DNA: TGCAGTGCTAAAGACCCTGGGAATGAAAAACTGTTTTTT. This translates into CSAKDPGNEKLFF.

In the case of this clone: One junction end disagrees with the germline gene, perhaps due to a read error. This sequence joins TRBV2 and TRBJ1-4; D is perhaps TRBD1 (5 bases). There are 15 residues in the CDR3. In germline, CDR1 is SNHLY, CDR2 FYNNEI. CDR3 protein: CASSESGTPNENLFF. CDR3 DNA sequence: TGTGCCAGCAGTGAATCAGGGACTCCTAATGAAAATCTGTTTTTT.

This clone was seen only a few times. The rearrangement uses TRBV6-5 and TRBJ2-2; 10 positions agree with TRBD1. Germline values: CDR1 MNHEY, CDR2 SVGAGI. The CDR3 loop spans 15 amino acids. With V trimmed by 4 bases and J by 3 bases, 2 bases remained unmatched. Here the CDR3 DNA reads TGTGCCAGCAGTTCCGGGACAGGGGACACCGGGGAGCTGTTTTTT. Amino acids: CASSSGTGDTGELFF.

This clone was counted a few times. The chain uses TRBV2 and TRBJ2-7; unclear D gene. Germline V gene sequence: CDR1 SNHLY, CDR2 FYNNEI. CDR3 length: 12 residues. Trimming cost V 3 bases and J 2 bases, with 5 bases left between them. CDR3 sequence reads: CASSDTAYEQYF. In DNA, the CDR3 is TGTGCCAGCAGTGACACTGCCTACGAGCAGTACTTC.

This clone was seen only a few times. The chain links TRBV29-1 to TRBJ2-7; TRBD2 might be the D (6 bases). Deletions cut 6 bases from V and 5 bases from J, with 17 bases between. The CDR3 sequence is 13 residues long. Germline CDR1 and CDR2: SQVTM and ANQGSEA. The CDR3: CSVANGGFNEQYF. As DNA, the CDR3 is TGCAGCGTCGCAAACGGGGGATTTAACGAGCAGTACTTC.

This clone was observed many times. This may stem from a read error, because a much larger clone lies one nucleotide away. This sample includes further DNA sequences coding for the same CDR3. The chain combines TRBV7-2 with TRBJ1-1; no definite D call. CDR1 and CDR2 from the germline V gene are SGHTA and FQGNSA. This CDR3 is 15 amino acids long. V was pared by 1 base and J by 1 base, with 10 bases between. The CDR3 loop is CASSLGILENTEAFF. The CDR3 DNA sequence: TGTGCCAGCAGCTTAGGAATCTTGGAGAACACTGAAGCTTTCTTT. The complete variable domain, with remaining parts taken from reference TRBV7-2 and TRBJ1-1, reads GAGVSQSPSNKVTEKGKDVELRCDPISGHTALYWYRQSLGQGLEFLIYFQGNSAPDKSGLPSDRFSAERTGGSVSTLTIQRTQQEDSAVYLCASSLGILENTEAFFGQGTRLTVV.

This clone is categorized as medium-sized (0.01 to 0.1%). The chain joins TRBV5-1 to TRBJ2-1; TRBD1 matches at 9 bases. CDR1 and CDR2 (germline): SGHRS, YFSETQ. This CDR3 spans 17 amino acids. The J segment lost 6 bases and the V segment lost 0 bases, leaving 10 bases of the junction unmatched. CDR3: CASSLDVPGTGSNEQFF. The CDR3 nucleotides are TGCGCCAGCAGCTTGGACGTCCCAGGGACAGGGTCCAATGAGCAGTTCTTC.

This clone was seen ten or more times. The chain uses TRBV14 and TRBJ2-5, with TRBD1 identical over 8 bases. The CDR3 sequence is 14 residues long. Germline trimming cut 3 bases from V and 2 bases from J; bases unmatched to any gene: 2. The V gene's germline CDR1 is SGHDN and CDR2 FVKESK. CDR3 bases: TGTGCCAGCAGCCAGAACAGGGGGCAAGAGACCCAGTACTTC. Translating it yields CASSQNRGQETQYF.

This clone was recorded many times. The rearrangement links TRBV6-1 to TRBJ1-4, with a tentative D call TRBD1 (5 bases). There are 15 residues in the CDR3. Germline-derived CDR1 and CDR2 are MNHNS and SASEGT. The V gene lost 2 bases and the J gene lost 7 bases, with 14 bases spanning the gap. The CDR3 region has the DNA TGTGCCAGCAGTGAAAGGTTGGAGAGGGGTGAAAAACTGTTTTTT. As protein: CASSERLERGEKLFF.

This chain joins TRBV11-2 and TRBJ1-2; 8 nucleotides line up with TRBD1. The CDR3 loop spans 17 amino acids. J was trimmed by 1 base and V by 5 bases; bases with no gene match: 12. Per germline, CDR1 SGHAT and CDR2 FQNNGV. DNA for the CDR3: TGTGCCAGCAGCGAAGGGGGGACAGGAGCACTTAACTATGGCTACACCTTC. This encodes CASSEGGTGALNYGYTF.

This clone showed up many times. This chain links TRBV6-4 with TRBJ2-3, with 7 bases aligning to TRBD1. Germline loops: CDR1 MRHNA, CDR2 SNTAGT. The CDR3 covers 14 residues. Trimming removed 3 bases from V and 3 bases from J; junction bases left unmatched: 3. The CDR3 DNA follows: TGTGCCAGCAGTGATAGGGGGCGAACAGATACGCAGTATTTT. This codes for CASSDRGRTDTQYF.

This clone is medium-sized by share. CDR3 in DNA: TGTGCCAGCAGCTTAAGTGGCTTCTTTAATGAGCAGTTCTTC. Its translation: CASSLSGFFNEQFF. The chain employs TRBV7-2 and TRBJ2-1; D unresolved. Germline CDR1 and CDR2: SGHTA and FQGNSA. V was pared by 2 bases and J by 7 bases, with 12 bases between. The CDR3 loop spans 14 amino acids.

CDR3 nucleotide sequence: TGTGCCAGCAGCGTGGGACATACGGCTCCACCGGCAAACACCATATATTTT. Its translation is CASSVGHTAPPANTIYF. The chain carries TRBV2 and TRBJ1-3; D might be TRBD1 (6 bases). Germline lookup yields CDR1 SNHLY and CDR2 FYNNEI. V shed 6 bases and J shed 6 bases, with 24 bases lying between them. CDR3 length equals 17 residues.

By sample share, this clone is medium-sized. The V call is TRBV19, the J call TRBJ1-5; D possibly corresponds to TRBD1 (5 bases). The CDR3 contains 14 residues. Germline V gene data show CDR1 as LNHDA and CDR2 as SQIVND (reference sequence). V lost 0 bases and J 5 bases, leaving 8 bases between the germline ends. CDR3 sequence: CASSIDGGYQPQHF. CDR3 sequence (DNA): TGTGCCAGTAGTATAGACGGGGGGTATCAGCCCCAGCATTTT.